One sample yielded the 26 T cell receptor beta chains listed below, sequenced in a study of blood T cell repertoires in COVID-19. Measured with immunoSEQ multiplex PCR; TCRdb has only the in-frame clones, and not every one. The sample has 150,000 to 200,000 clones; more than 65% are singletons. What was sequenced was peripheral blood. Receptors were obtained from a human donor with acute or convalescent COVID-19. The donor label of this sample is uncertain.

J is TRBJ1-1 and V is TRBV28; 8 bases map to TRBD1. Unmatched junction bases numbered 11, after V lost 7 bases and J lost 1 base. CDR1 and CDR2 from the germline V gene are MDHEN and SYDVKM. This CDR3 region has 16 residues. For the CDR3, the DNA is TGTGCCAGCATTACATCTAGGACAGGGAGGAACACTGAAGCTTTCTTT. Amino acid sequence: CASITSRTGRNTEAFF.

The chain joins TRBV7-8 to TRBJ1-4, with 11 bases fitting TRBD1. This CDR3 contains 14 residues. Germline values: CDR1 SGHVS, CDR2 FQNEAQ. The trim removed 3 bases at V and 11 bases at J, leaving 5 bases unmatched. CDR3 nucleotides: TGTGCCAGCAGCTTGCGGGACAGGGGGTATAAACTGTTTTTT. As protein: CASSLRDRGYKLFF.

The chain has TRBV29-1 and TRBJ1-5; possibly TRBD1 for D (6 bases). The CDR3 spans 13 residues. From germline, CDR1 is SQVTM and CDR2 ANQGSEA. The ends were cut back, 6 bases at V and 3 bases at J, with 12 bases in the middle. CDR3 sequence: CSVGDRLNQPQHF. In DNA, the CDR3 is TGCAGCGTGGGTGACAGGCTCAATCAGCCCCAGCATTTT.

DNA of the CDR3: TGTGCCAGCAACCCATCTCTTGGTAGCGGGAGGTTCAATGAGCAGTTCTTC. This translates into CASNPSLGSGRFNEQFF. J is TRBJ2-1 and V is TRBV25-1; 10 positions agree with TRBD2. V lost 7 bases and J lost 6; bases outside the gene matches: 15. Germline values: CDR1 MGHDK, CDR2 SYGVNS. The CDR3 covers 17 residues.

The chain uses TRBV3-1 (or the pseudogene TRBV3-2) and TRBJ2-1, with 7 bases fitting TRBD2. In germline, CDR1 is LGHDT, CDR2 YNNKEL (reference sequence). V was pared by 4 bases and J by 5 bases, with 11 bases of the junction left unmatched. This CDR3 region has 16 residues. CDR3 DNA: TGTGCCAGCAGCCCACGTGGGGGGGGACCCCACAATGAGCAGTTCTTC. It yields the protein CASSPRGGGPHNEQFF.

The CDR3 region is CASRGGTANTEAFF. CDR3 bases: TGTGCCAGCAGGGGAGGGACGGCGAACACTGAAGCTTTCTTT. This chain joins TRBV28 and TRBJ1-1; TRBD1 is a possible D gene (5 bases). CDR3 length equals 14 residues. Germline values: CDR1 MDHEN, CDR2 SYDVKM. V lost 6 bases, J lost 1 base, and 12 bases lay in between.

V and J are TRBV5-1 and TRBJ1-2; D may be TRBD1 (6 bases). Per germline, CDR1 SGHRS and CDR2 YFSETQ. Trimming left V 4 bases short and J 10 bases short, with 23 bases between. The CDR3 runs to 15 residues. The CDR3 loop is CASSISRGGFQVYTF. In nucleotides, the CDR3 is TGCGCCAGCAGCATATCTCGAGGGGGTTTTCAGGTCTACACCTTC.

J is TRBJ1-5 and V is TRBV5-1, with D unresolved. The CDR3 has 15 residues. In germline, CDR1 is SGHRS, CDR2 YFSETQ. The V gene lost 0 bases and the J gene lost 2 bases, with 9 bases spanning the gap. CDR3 in amino acids: CASSLDPMGNQPQHF. For the CDR3, the DNA is TGCGCCAGCAGCTTGGATCCTATGGGCAATCAGCCCCAGCATTTT.

This chain uses TRBV30 with TRBJ1-2; TRBD1 agrees at 7 bases. J gave up 7 bases and V 4 bases, and 6 bases lay outside the gene matches. CDR1 is GTSNPN, CDR2 SVGIG, per germline (reference sequence). The CDR3 runs 12 residues. This CDR3 is CAWITGAGGYTF. The CDR3 DNA reads TGTGCCTGGATAACAGGGGCAGGTGGCTACACCTTC.

A single count supports this clone. This sequence joins TRBV28 and TRBJ1-6; D is possibly TRBD1 (6 bases). V lost 6 bases, J lost 7 bases, and 16 bases lay in between. The CDR3 sequence is 15 residues long. The germline CDR1 and CDR2 sequences are MDHEN and SYDVKM. In DNA, the CDR3 is TGTGCCAGCAGCCCCCCGAGGGGGATGAATTCACCCCTCCACTTT. Translated, it gives CASSPPRGMNSPLHF.

The chain joins TRBV27 to TRBJ1-5; 9 bases map to TRBD1. J was trimmed by 5 bases and V by 4 bases; bases with no gene match: 3. This CDR3 contains 14 residues. Germline CDR1 reads MNHEY; CDR2 reads SMNVEV (reference sequence). In DNA, the CDR3 is TGTGCCAGCAGTTCGGACAGGGGCTATCAGCCCCAGCATTTT. The encoded protein is CASSSDRGYQPQHF.

The V call is TRBV27, the J call TRBJ1-6, with 9 bases that match TRBD1. J gave up 6 bases and V 4 bases, and 7 bases lay outside the gene matches. Germline loops: CDR1 MNHEY, CDR2 SMNVEV (reference sequence). This CDR3 spans 16 amino acids. The chain's CDR3 is CASSSYPTGGNSPLHF. For the CDR3, the DNA is TGTGCCAGCAGTTCTTACCCGACAGGGGGTAATTCACCCCTCCACTTT.

This clone was recorded once. This chain connects TRBV15 to TRBJ1-2, with 7 bases identical to TRBD1. This CDR3 contains 17 residues. V gave up 0 bases and J gave up 2 bases; unmatched junction bases: 9. The germline V gene has CDR1 LNHNV and CDR2 YYDKDF (reference sequence). CDR3 sequence: CATSREPPRGRNYGYTF. The DNA of the CDR3 is TGTGCCACCAGCAGAGAGCCACCCAGGGGGAGAAACTATGGCTACACCTTC.

This clone has only a few counts. The chain uses TRBV4-1 and TRBJ2-3; D gene ambiguous. This CDR3 has 14 residues. Trimming took 4 bases from V and 5 from J, leaving 13 bases between them. The germline CDR1 and CDR2 sequences are MGHRA and YSYEKL. The CDR3 sequence: CASSPSWAGDTQYF. In DNA, the CDR3 is TGCGCCAGCAGCCCATCCTGGGCCGGAGATACGCAGTATTTT.

This clone appeared a single time. CDR3 nucleotide sequence: TGTGCCAGCACCAAGACCGCTTCTAGCGGGAGGAGGGTCGGGGAGCTGTTTTTT. It encodes CASTKTASSGRRVGELFF. This chain joins TRBV7-2 and TRBJ2-2, with 11 bases fitting TRBD2. V trimming: 7 bases; J trimming: 7 bases; junction bases outside the gene matches: 17. Germline lookup yields CDR1 SGHTA and CDR2 FQGNSA. The CDR3 runs to 18 residues.

The CDR3 is CARSFRGIEQYF. The CDR3, as DNA: TGTGCCAGAAGCTTTCGGGGGATTGAGCAGTACTTC. The chain combines TRBV7-5 with TRBJ2-7; the listed D gene, TRBD2, was not tested against the DNA. TRBV7-5 is a known pseudogene. CDR3 length: 12 amino acids.

The rearrangement uses TRBV5-1 and TRBJ2-4; maybe TRBD2 (6 bases). The germline CDR1 and CDR2 sequences are SGHRS and YFSETQ. Trimming stripped 2 bases from V and 0 bases from J, with 15 bases between. The CDR3 is 17 amino acids. CDR3 sequence reads: CASSLPGLGLAKNIQYF. Here the CDR3 DNA reads TGCGCCAGCAGCTTACCGGGACTCGGTCTAGCCAAAAACATTCAGTACTTC. Based on the CDR3 plus reference TRBV5-1 and TRBJ2-4, the full variable domain is KAGVTQTPRYLIKTRGQQVTLSCSPISGHRSVSWYQQTPGQGLQFLFEYFSETQRNKGNFPGRFSGRQFSNSRSEMNVSTLELGDSALYLCASSLPGLGLAKNIQYFGAGTRLSVL.

A few counts support this clone. The V gene is TRBV30, the J gene TRBJ1-6, with 10 bases aligning to TRBD1. The CDR3 consists of 12 residues. Germline trimming cut 2 bases from V and 17 bases from J; bases unmatched to any gene: 6. Germline V gene lookup returns CDR1 GTSNPN and CDR2 SVGIG (reference sequence). CDR3 sequence reads: CAWSPSGTGVHF. The CDR3 coding sequence is TGTGCCTGGAGTCCCTCCGGGACAGGGGTCCACTTT.

The chain couples TRBV30 to TRBJ2-3; D uncertain. This CDR3 region has 12 residues. The ends were cut back, 0 bases at V and 3 bases at J, with 4 bases in the middle. Germline values: CDR1 GTSNPN, CDR2 SVGIG (reference sequence). The DNA of the CDR3 is TGTGCCTGGAGTGTCAGTACAGATACGCAGTATTTT. This codes for CAWSVSTDTQYF.

This chain links TRBV28 with TRBJ1-1; 7 positions agree with TRBD1. The germline CDR1 and CDR2 sequences are MDHEN and SYDVKM. V lost 6 bases, J lost 6 bases, and 7 bases stayed unmatched. The CDR3 sequence is 13 residues long. CDR3 nucleotides: TGTGCCAGCAGGCAGGGGGTAAGGGCTGAAGCTTTCTTT. Amino acid sequence: CASRQGVRAEAFF.

The genes are TRBV5-1 and TRBJ1-5; D possibly corresponds to TRBD1 (5 bases). Per germline, CDR1 SGHRS and CDR2 YFSETQ. CDR3 size: 14 residues. V lost 0 bases and J lost 3, with 7 bases in between. The CDR3 sequence: CASSLEGDNQPQHF. Here the CDR3 DNA reads TGCGCCAGCAGCTTGGAAGGGGACAATCAGCCCCAGCATTTT. Full variable domain (remainder filled in from reference TRBV5-1 and TRBJ1-5): KAGVTQTPRYLIKTRGQQVTLSCSPISGHRSVSWYQQTPGQGLQFLFEYFSETQRNKGNFPGRFSGRQFSNSRSEMNVSTLELGDSALYLCASSLEGDNQPQHFGDGTRLSIL.

The chain uses TRBV6-5 and TRBJ1-2, with unresolved D. Germline CDR1 and CDR2: MNHEY and SVGAGI. V was shortened by 5 bases and J by 5 bases, with 9 bases between the two germline ends. The CDR3 runs to 12 residues. CDR3 DNA sequence: TGTGCCAGCAGTCCCTTGGAGTATGGCTACACCTTC. The encoded protein is CASSPLEYGYTF.

The chain recombines TRBV5-1 with TRBJ2-3; D gene ambiguous. Trimming pared 3 bases from V and 4 bases from J, leaving 15 bases between. This CDR3 spans 15 amino acids. The germline V gene encodes CDR1 SGHRS and CDR2 YFSETQ. The CDR3 DNA reads as TGCGCCAGCAGCTCGAGAGGCACGATGCCAGATACGCAGTATTTT. Residues: CASSSRGTMPDTQYF.

This clone was seen more than once but under ten times. The rearrangement uses TRBV6-5 and TRBJ1-5; maybe TRBD1 (6 bases). Germline V lookup: CDR1 MNHEY, CDR2 SVGAGI. The CDR3 extends over 15 amino acids. V shed 8 bases and J shed 5 bases, with 19 bases lying between them. As DNA, the CDR3 is TGTGCCAGCTTGAGGCAGGGGCTGGGGGATCAGCCCCAGCATTTT. This translates into CASLRQGLGDQPQHF.

V and J are TRBV5-4 and TRBJ2-5, with 7 nucleotides matching TRBD2. CDR3 length equals 15 residues. Per germline, CDR1 SGHNT and CDR2 YYREEE (reference sequence). The ends lost 0 bases at V and 4 bases at J; junction bases unmatched: 6. The CDR3 DNA is TGTGCCAGCAGCTTGGCCGGGGAGGGACCAGAGACCCAGTACTTC. Translated, it gives CASSLAGEGPETQYF.

The chain uses TRBV7-9 and TRBJ2-3; 8 bases align to TRBD1. From germline, CDR1 is SEHNR and CDR2 FQNEAQ (reference sequence). This CDR3 is 15 amino acids long. The junction had 4 bases not matched to a gene; V was cut back by 5 bases and J by 0 bases. As DNA, the CDR3 is TGTGCCAGCAGCCGGACAGGGCCTAGCACAGATACGCAGTATTTT. Protein: CASSRTGPSTDTQYF.